This is a list of T cell receptor beta chains from one sample in a study of graft-versus-host responses after intestinal transplantation. Which antigens these TCRs recognize remains unknown. TCRdb's table, derived via immunoSEQ multiplex PCR, lists solely in-frame clones and lacks some. The sample contains 65,000 to 100,000 clones, about 90% of which appear only once. The material sequenced was unstimulated CD8+ T cells sorted from spleen or lymph node cells, taken before transplant. These receptors were collected from a human donor who was the organ donor for an intestinal transplant. Both conserved end residues are part of each CDR3. A D gene is named only where the DNA matches it firmly.

v_call: TRBV6-6
cdr3_length: 12
j_call: TRBJ2-2
d_call: -
cdr3_aa: CASRRETGELFF

v_call: TRBV11-3
cdr3_length: 14
j_call: TRBJ2-2
d_call: TRBD1
cdr3_aa: CASSPRQGSGELFF

v_call: TRBV19
cdr3_length: 14
j_call: TRBJ2-7
d_call: TRBD1
cdr3_aa: CASSFTGEHYEQYF

v_call: TRBV5-1
cdr3_length: 13
j_call: TRBJ2-1
d_call: -
cdr3_aa: CASSLNSYNEQFF

v_call: TRBV4-2
cdr3_length: 17
j_call: TRBJ2-3
d_call: -
cdr3_aa: CASRQDMGQGVSDTQYF

v_call: TRBV9
cdr3_length: 15
j_call: TRBJ2-1
d_call: TRBD1
cdr3_aa: CASAPYIQGGNEQFF

v_call: TRBV6-1
cdr3_length: 19
j_call: TRBJ2-7
d_call: -
cdr3_aa: CASSEGDEGWETIAYEQYF

v_call: TRBV6-5
cdr3_length: 13
j_call: TRBJ2-7
d_call: -
cdr3_aa: CASRGTGTYEQYF

v_call: TRBV15
cdr3_length: 19
j_call: TRBJ1-6
d_call: -
cdr3_aa: CATSRDRGGFAGYNSPLHF

v_call: TRBV13
cdr3_length: 13
j_call: TRBJ1-1
d_call: TRBD1
cdr3_aa: CASSPQGPTEAFF

v_call: TRBV5-6
cdr3_length: 14
j_call: TRBJ2-7
d_call: -
cdr3_aa: CASSSQGLLGEQYF

v_call: TRBV4-3
cdr3_length: 17
j_call: TRBJ2-2
d_call: TRBD1
cdr3_aa: CASSQGDRELNTGELFF

v_call: TRBV2
cdr3_length: 14
j_call: TRBJ1-5
d_call: -
cdr3_aa: CASLRERGNQPQHF

v_call: TRBV19
cdr3_length: 15
j_call: TRBJ2-5
d_call: TRBD1
cdr3_aa: CASSMWTGGQETQYF

v_call: TRBV21-1
cdr3_length: 14
j_call: TRBJ2-7
d_call: -
cdr3_aa: CASSKEKSSYEQYF

v_call: TRBV13
cdr3_length: 16
j_call: TRBJ2-7
d_call: -
cdr3_aa: CASSRGRDGEVYEQYF

v_call: TRBV9
cdr3_length: 14
j_call: TRBJ2-7
d_call: TRBD1
cdr3_aa: CASSRDSTSYEQYF

v_call: TRBV19
cdr3_length: 14
j_call: TRBJ2-7
d_call: -
cdr3_aa: CASSISGSSYEQYF

v_call: TRBV4-1
cdr3_length: 17
j_call: TRBJ2-3
d_call: TRBD1
cdr3_aa: CASSQDQGAGPTDTQYF

v_call: TRBV7-2
cdr3_length: 14
j_call: TRBJ2-7
d_call: TRBD2
cdr3_aa: CASSWGGTSSEQYF

v_call: TRBV4-3
cdr3_length: 20
j_call: TRBJ2-1
d_call: TRBD2
cdr3_aa: CASSHRASGGTLSSYNEQFF

v_call: TRBV4-1
cdr3_length: 14
j_call: TRBJ1-2
d_call: TRBD1
cdr3_aa: CASSQGQGAYGYTF

v_call: TRBV4-3
cdr3_length: 14
j_call: TRBJ2-7
d_call: -
cdr3_aa: CASSQGVSDYEQYF

v_call: TRBV12-2
cdr3_length: 15
j_call: TRBJ2-7
d_call: -
cdr3_aa: CASRLEGPSSYEQYF

v_call: TRBV2
cdr3_length: 14
j_call: TRBJ2-3
d_call: -
cdr3_aa: CASSEGQSTDTQYF

v_call: TRBV11-1
cdr3_length: 16
j_call: TRBJ2-3
d_call: TRBD2
cdr3_aa: CASSTAGTSSTDTQYF

v_call: TRBV7-9
cdr3_length: 14
j_call: TRBJ2-3
d_call: -
cdr3_aa: CASSLGRGIDTQYF

v_call: TRBV7-2
cdr3_length: 15
j_call: TRBJ2-1
d_call: TRBD2
cdr3_aa: CASSYLAGGYNEQFF

v_call: TRBV19
cdr3_length: 14
j_call: TRBJ1-1
d_call: -
cdr3_aa: CASRPLHVNTEAFF

v_call: TRBV27
cdr3_length: 15
j_call: TRBJ2-3
d_call: -
cdr3_aa: CASSLPGRPPDTQYF

v_call: TRBV4-2
cdr3_length: 16
j_call: TRBJ1-3
d_call: -
cdr3_aa: CASSQVEGVAGNTIYF

v_call: TRBV4-3
cdr3_length: 15
j_call: TRBJ1-1
d_call: -
cdr3_aa: CASSQGGGVNTEAFF

v_call: TRBV25-1
cdr3_length: 13
j_call: TRBJ1-2
d_call: -
cdr3_aa: CASSDSLAGGYTF

v_call: TRBV28
cdr3_length: 14
j_call: TRBJ2-1
d_call: -
cdr3_aa: CASSLRLLNNEQFF

v_call: TRBV7-4
cdr3_length: 16
j_call: TRBJ2-2
d_call: TRBD1
cdr3_aa: CASSLTDRRNTGELFF

v_call: TRBV7-9
cdr3_length: 15
j_call: TRBJ2-1
d_call: TRBD2
cdr3_aa: CASSTTGTINNEQFF

v_call: TRBV27
cdr3_length: 13
j_call: TRBJ1-2
d_call: -
cdr3_aa: CASSLGGWDGYTF

v_call: TRBV20-1
cdr3_length: 11
j_call: TRBJ1-2
d_call: -
cdr3_aa: CSARFFDSDTF

v_call: TRBV18
cdr3_length: 14
j_call: TRBJ2-3
d_call: -
cdr3_aa: CASRDGGSTDTQYF

v_call: TRBV9
cdr3_length: 15
j_call: TRBJ2-3
d_call: -
cdr3_aa: CASSVQGVGTDTQYF

v_call: TRBV4-1
cdr3_length: 14
j_call: TRBJ1-2
d_call: -
cdr3_aa: CASSQGQAVYGYTF

v_call: TRBV2
cdr3_length: 15
j_call: TRBJ1-5
d_call: TRBD1
cdr3_aa: CASSVGRQGPQPQHF

v_call: TRBV19
cdr3_length: 14
j_call: TRBJ1-4
d_call: TRBD1
cdr3_aa: CASSAGTGREKLFF

v_call: TRBV5-1
cdr3_length: 15
j_call: TRBJ1-2
d_call: TRBD1
cdr3_aa: CASSSTGTGVYGYTF

v_call: TRBV6-5
cdr3_length: 15
j_call: TRBJ1-6
d_call: TRBD1
cdr3_aa: CASSKPGQGNSPLHF

v_call: TRBV4-3
cdr3_length: 16
j_call: TRBJ2-7
d_call: TRBD1
cdr3_aa: CASSQDMGTGGYEQYF

v_call: TRBV4-1
cdr3_length: 14
j_call: TRBJ1-2
d_call: -
cdr3_aa: CASSQARGGRGYTF

v_call: TRBV28
cdr3_length: 15
j_call: TRBJ2-3
d_call: TRBD2
cdr3_aa: CASSPQRGSTDTQYF

v_call: TRBV5-6
cdr3_length: 14
j_call: TRBJ2-5
d_call: -
cdr3_aa: CASSLSSYQETQYF

v_call: TRBV5-6
cdr3_length: 14
j_call: TRBJ1-3
d_call: -
cdr3_aa: CASSPISSGNTIYF

v_call: TRBV27
cdr3_length: 15
j_call: TRBJ1-2
d_call: -
cdr3_aa: CASSPRQVMSYGYTF

v_call: TRBV7-2
cdr3_length: 16
j_call: TRBJ2-1
d_call: TRBD2
cdr3_aa: CASSLELAGGRNEQFF

v_call: TRBV27
cdr3_length: 13
j_call: TRBJ2-1
d_call: -
cdr3_aa: CASSYQGQGEQFF

v_call: TRBV11-2
cdr3_length: 15
j_call: TRBJ2-7
d_call: TRBD1
cdr3_aa: CASRHRDRGFYEQYF

v_call: TRBV6-1
cdr3_length: 16
j_call: TRBJ2-7
d_call: TRBD2
cdr3_aa: CASSEASSGGYYEQYF